This T cell receptor beta chain derives from a study of shared clonotypes between healthy human individuals (dated by TCRdb to 2020 to 2021). Broadly, across the study: Three men and two women, aged 18 to 49 years, made up the cohort. Blood TCR repertoires of about 5 healthy adults were deeply sequenced to estimate repertoire size and the extent of clonotype sharing between individuals. To increase sequencing depth and limit assay-specific biases, different laboratories used diverse techniques to prepare libraries and sequence TCR repertoires. Between about 0.8 and 9 billion PBMCs per donor were obtained by leukapheresis.

Using the deep immunoSEQ assay, multiplex PCR amplified TCR CDR3 regions from genomic DNA. Genomic DNA extracted from each cell subset was distributed evenly over all wells of several immunoSEQ 96-well plates, and each plate served as one replicate. Each replicate PCR for unsorted PBMC received approximately 0.3 ug genomic DNA, equal to tens of thousands of T cell genomes. Genomic DNA from unsorted PBMC was sequenced over ten immunoSEQ deep assay plates. Purified libraries were measured with a Qubit 3.0 fluorometer, size-checked on a Bioanalyzer 2100, and measured again with the KAPA Library Quantification kit. Every immunoSEQ 96-well plate was sequenced on a dedicated single-read 150-cycle Illumina NextSeq 550 flow cell. Per the authors' processing: Because only junctional sequences without quality scores were contained in the immunoSEQ output, filtering matching that applied to full-length reads could not be performed. Sequences were annotated with PyIR, a Python wrapper for IgBLAST v1.9, using IMGT germline references to assign V/J genes and CDR3. Any read was removed if the V/J assignment was weak (E-value above 1e-6), the CDR3 was missing, or the read contained stop codons, out-of-frame junctions, or ambiguous translated residues. V3J clonotypes were defined as sequences sharing the same inferred V gene, J gene, and CDR3 amino acid sequence. Percentage overlap between repertoires was calculated by dividing the number of shared unique clonotypes by the size of the smaller repertoire. Repertoire richness was assessed with RTK rarefaction, the Chao1 estimator, and Recon v2.1 estimates of unobserved clonotypes. TCRdb took this table from immuneACCESS and kept in-frame rearrangements with V and J called. Such tables lack part of the clones; where checked against another copy, unresolved V genes explain under half of the gap, and the rest is unexplained. V, J and clone size derive from that table, while D and trimming were established from the DNA sequence. Present in this sample are about 87,000 clones, over 40% of which were seen just once. The ten largest account for roughly 15% of the sample.

From the germline V gene (reference sequence), CDR1 is MNHEY and CDR2 is SMNVEV. The CDR3 runs 14 residues from the cysteine to the phenylalanine. Of all the DNA, just the CDR3 is kept, 42 bases in frame from base 1. Deletion took 5 bases off V and 4 bases off J, with a span of 11 bases between the germline ends. On the study overall, not on this receptor specifically: Pairwise subsampling indicated that sequencing depth was expected to affect the degree of clonotype sharing among donors. The small number of donors limited the genetic and exposure-history diversity represented. Sampling was restricted to blood, and TCR repertoires in tissues likely differ from the TCR repertoires found in blood.

Turning to this clone: The clone's antigen remains unknown. No much larger clonotype is one base removed from it; base qualities were not supplied.

Donors were healthy HIV-negative adults with no recently reported acute infections or vaccinations. Only Caucasian adults living in Nashville, Tennessee, USA were represented among the donors. For unsorted samples, roughly 86 million PBMCs were counted and genomic DNA was extracted with the QIAamp DNA Blood Mini kit. Blood was obtained by leukapheresis, after which PBMCs were separated by Ficoll-Histopaque density gradient centrifugation and cryopreserved in liquid nitrogen vapor phase. Recombination linked TRBV27 to TRBJ2-2; the D call could be TRBD1 or TRBD2, with each sharing 5 bases. This receptor was obtained from a woman between 35 and 50 years old in good health. Some clones in this sample may be carry-over from other donors' samples. Material: PBMCs. The DNA is TGTGCCAGCAGTAGGGACGGGTCCACCGGGGAGCTGTTTTTT. Its coded protein is CASSRDGSTGELFF.